This TCR beta chain was obtained from a study of vaccination and CD4 T cells after COVID-19. As to treatment: roughly nine-day PBMC culture with coronavirus spike peptide pools or control peptides (ViraFEST assay). CDR1 is ENHRY, CDR2 SYGVKD, per germline. The germline V and J ends were trimmed by 3 bases and 1 base, with 1 base remaining between them. This CDR3 has 12 amino acids. A remark on this clonotype: The antigen is unknown.

Sequence data for DNA of cultured CD4+ T cells were generated by the Oncomine TCR Beta short-read assay. From the PCR reads, TCRdb called clonotypes with MiXCR, one entry per CDR3 protein. The profile shows about 15,000 distinct CDR3 sequences, about three fifths of them singletons. The genes are TRBV10-3 and TRBJ1-5; no firm D call. This sequence originates from a human donor who had recovered from COVID-19. The sample was CD4+ T cells from blood, cultured in vitro. The DNA of the CDR3 is TGTGCCATCAGTGACAGCAATCAGCCCCAGCATTTT. This sequence encodes CAISDSNQPQHF.